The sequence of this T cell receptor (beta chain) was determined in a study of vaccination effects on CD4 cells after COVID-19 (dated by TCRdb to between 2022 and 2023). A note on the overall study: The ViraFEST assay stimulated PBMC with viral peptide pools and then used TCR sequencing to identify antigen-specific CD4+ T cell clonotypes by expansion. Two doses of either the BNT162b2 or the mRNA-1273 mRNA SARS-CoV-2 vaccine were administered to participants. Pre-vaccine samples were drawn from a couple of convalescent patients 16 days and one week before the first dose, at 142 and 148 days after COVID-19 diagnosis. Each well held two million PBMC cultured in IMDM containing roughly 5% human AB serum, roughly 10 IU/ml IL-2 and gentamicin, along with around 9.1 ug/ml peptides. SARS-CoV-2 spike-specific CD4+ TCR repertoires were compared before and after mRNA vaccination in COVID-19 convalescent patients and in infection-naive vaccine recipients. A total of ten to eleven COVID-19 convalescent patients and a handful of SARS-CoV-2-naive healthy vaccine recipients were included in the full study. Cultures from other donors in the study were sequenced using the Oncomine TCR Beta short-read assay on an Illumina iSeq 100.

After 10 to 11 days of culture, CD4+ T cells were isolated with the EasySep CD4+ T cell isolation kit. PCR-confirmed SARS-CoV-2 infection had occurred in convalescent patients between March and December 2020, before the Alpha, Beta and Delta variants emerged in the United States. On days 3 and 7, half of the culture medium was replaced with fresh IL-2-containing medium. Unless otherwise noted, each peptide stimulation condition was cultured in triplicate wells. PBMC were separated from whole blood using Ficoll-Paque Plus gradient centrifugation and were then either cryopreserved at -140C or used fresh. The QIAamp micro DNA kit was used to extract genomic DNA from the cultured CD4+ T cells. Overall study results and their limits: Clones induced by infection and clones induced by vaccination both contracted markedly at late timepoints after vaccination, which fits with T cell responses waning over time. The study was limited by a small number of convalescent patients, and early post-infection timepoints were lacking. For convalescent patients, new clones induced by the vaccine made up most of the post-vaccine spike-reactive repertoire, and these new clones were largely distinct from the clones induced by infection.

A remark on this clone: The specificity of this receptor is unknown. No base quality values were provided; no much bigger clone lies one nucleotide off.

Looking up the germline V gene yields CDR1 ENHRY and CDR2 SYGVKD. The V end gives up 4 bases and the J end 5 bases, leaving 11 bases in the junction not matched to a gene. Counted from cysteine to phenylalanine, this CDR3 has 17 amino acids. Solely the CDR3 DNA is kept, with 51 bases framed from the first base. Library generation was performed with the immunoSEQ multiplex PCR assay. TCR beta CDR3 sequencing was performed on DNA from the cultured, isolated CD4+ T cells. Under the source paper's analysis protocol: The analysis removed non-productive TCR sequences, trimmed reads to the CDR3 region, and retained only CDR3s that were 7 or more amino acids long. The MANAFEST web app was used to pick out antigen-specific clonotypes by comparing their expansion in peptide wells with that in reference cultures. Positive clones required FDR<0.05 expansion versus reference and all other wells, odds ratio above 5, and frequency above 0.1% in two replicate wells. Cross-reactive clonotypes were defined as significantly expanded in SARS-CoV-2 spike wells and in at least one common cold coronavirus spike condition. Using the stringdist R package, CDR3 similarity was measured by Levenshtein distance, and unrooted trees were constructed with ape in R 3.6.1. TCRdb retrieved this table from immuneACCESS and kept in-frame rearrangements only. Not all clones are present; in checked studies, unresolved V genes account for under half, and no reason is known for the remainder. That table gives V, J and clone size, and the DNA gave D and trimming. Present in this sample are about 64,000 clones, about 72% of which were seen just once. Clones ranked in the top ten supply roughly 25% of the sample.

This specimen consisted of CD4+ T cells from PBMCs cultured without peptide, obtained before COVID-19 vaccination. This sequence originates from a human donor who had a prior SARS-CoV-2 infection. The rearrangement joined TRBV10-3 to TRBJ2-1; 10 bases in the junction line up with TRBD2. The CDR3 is CAISARLAGVPNNEQFF. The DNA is TGTGCCATCAGTGCCCGGCTAGCGGGAGTTCCTAACAATGAGCAGTTCTTC.